This T cell receptor beta chain derives from a study of identical twins. This clonotype was found a few times. Its specificity is not known. V dropped 2 bases and J dropped 13 bases, with 9 bases sitting between them. Germline V CDR1 and CDR2: MNHNS, SASEGT. The CDR3 consists of 11 residues. With template switching, a universal primer site was added, and the cDNA carried unique molecular identifiers. TCRdb reprocessed the 5' RACE reads via MiXCR and lists one record per CDR3 protein. The table shows some 300,000 distinct CDR3 sequences, with 10% to 15% occurring only once. Findings of the study overall: The degree of excess twin sharing was weaker in beta out-of-frame sequences.

This sample also belongs to another study, concerning yellow fever vaccine responses in identical twins.

The specimen sequenced was CD8+ T cells sorted from blood. This TCR was sampled from a woman aged 18-35 years in good health. The chain combines TRBV6-1 with TRBJ2-1; tentatively, D is TRBD1 (6 bases). The CDR3 region is CASSESQGQFF. The DNA of the CDR3 is TGTGCCAGCAGTGAATCACAGGGACAGTTCTTC.